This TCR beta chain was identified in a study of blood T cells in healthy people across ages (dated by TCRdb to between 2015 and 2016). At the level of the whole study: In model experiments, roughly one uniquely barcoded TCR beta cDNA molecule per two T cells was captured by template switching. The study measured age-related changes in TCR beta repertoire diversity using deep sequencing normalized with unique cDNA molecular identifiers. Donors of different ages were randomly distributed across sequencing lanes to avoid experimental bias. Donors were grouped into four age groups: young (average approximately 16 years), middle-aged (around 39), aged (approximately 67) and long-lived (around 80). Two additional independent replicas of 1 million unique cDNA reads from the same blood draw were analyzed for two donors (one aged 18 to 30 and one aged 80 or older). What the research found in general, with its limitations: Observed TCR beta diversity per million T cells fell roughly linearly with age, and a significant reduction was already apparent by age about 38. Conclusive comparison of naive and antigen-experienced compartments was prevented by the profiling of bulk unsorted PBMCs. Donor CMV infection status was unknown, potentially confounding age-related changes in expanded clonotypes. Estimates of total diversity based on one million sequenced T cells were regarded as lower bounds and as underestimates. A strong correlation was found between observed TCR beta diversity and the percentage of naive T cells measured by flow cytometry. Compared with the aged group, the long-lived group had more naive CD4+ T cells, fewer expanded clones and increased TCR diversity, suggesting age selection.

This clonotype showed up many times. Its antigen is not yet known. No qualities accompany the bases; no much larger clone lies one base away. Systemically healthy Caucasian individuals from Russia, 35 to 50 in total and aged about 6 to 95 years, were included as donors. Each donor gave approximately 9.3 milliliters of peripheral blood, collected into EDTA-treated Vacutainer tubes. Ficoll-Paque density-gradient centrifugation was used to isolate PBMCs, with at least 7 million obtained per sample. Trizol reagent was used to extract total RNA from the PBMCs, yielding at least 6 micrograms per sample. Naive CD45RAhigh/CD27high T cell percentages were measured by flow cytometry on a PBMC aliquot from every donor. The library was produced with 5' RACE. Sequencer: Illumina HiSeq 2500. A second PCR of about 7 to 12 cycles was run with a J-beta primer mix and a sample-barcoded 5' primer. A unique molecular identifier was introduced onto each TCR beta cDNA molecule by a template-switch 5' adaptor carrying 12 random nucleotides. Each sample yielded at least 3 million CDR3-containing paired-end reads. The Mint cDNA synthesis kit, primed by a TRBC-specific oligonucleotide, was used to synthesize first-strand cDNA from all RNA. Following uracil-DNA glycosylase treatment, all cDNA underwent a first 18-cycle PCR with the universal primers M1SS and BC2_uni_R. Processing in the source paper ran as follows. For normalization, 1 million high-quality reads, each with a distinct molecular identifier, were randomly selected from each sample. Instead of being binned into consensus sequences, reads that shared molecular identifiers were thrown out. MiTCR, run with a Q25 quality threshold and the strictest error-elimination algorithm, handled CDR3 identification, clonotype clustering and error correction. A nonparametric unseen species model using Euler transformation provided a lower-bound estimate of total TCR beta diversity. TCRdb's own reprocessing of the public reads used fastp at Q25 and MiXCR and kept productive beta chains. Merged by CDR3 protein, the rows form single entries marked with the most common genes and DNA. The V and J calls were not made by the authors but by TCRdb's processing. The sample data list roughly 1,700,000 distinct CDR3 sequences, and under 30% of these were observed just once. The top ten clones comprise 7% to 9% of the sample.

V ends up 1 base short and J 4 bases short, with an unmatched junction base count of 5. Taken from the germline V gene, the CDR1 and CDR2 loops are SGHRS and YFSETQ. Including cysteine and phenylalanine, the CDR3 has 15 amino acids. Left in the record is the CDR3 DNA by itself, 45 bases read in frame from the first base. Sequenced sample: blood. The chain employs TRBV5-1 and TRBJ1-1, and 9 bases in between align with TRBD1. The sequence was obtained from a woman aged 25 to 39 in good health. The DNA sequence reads TGCGCCAGCAGCTTGTCCGGGACAGGGACCACTGAAGCTTTCTTT. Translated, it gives CASSLSGTGTTEAFF. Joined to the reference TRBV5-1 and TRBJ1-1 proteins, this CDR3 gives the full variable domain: KAGVTQTPRYLIKTRGQQVTLSCSPISGHRSVSWYQQTPGQGLQFLFEYFSETQRNKGNFPGRFSGRQFSNSRSEMNVSTLELGDSALYLCASSLSGTGTTEAFFGQGTRLTVV.